This entry describes one T cell receptor beta chain. Its antigen is still unknown. This sample was taken from a study of cytomegalovirus exposure and HLA in healthy donors. V dropped 0 bases and J dropped 5 bases, with 16 bases sitting between them. The CDR3 totals 16 residues. Overall study results and limits: Three of the chains that were CMV-associated were confirmed in vitro to be specific for CMV antigens.

The repertoire was sequenced with immunoSEQ multiplex PCR; TCRdb's copy has only in-frame clones and lacks some. Altogether more than 250,000 clones are present, 80% to 90% being singletons, with the ten largest covering 0.84%. The sample taken for sequencing was PBMCs. This sequence joins TRBV23-1 and TRBJ2-5; D perhaps matches TRBD2 (5 bases). TRBV23-1 is noted as an ORF with a role that remains uncertain. The TCR was taken from a woman aged 18-29 years in good health and CMV-seronegative. In DNA form, the CDR3 reads TGCGCCAGCAGTCAATCCATGGTTCCTAGCATGGAGACCCAGTACTTC. It codes for CASSQSMVPSMETQYF.